This TCR beta chain was recovered during a study of spatial heterogeneity in lung cancer. Whole-study results and caveats: Resection saw ubiquitous expanded tumor TCRs appear in blood more than follow-up did.

A single record per CDR3 protein comes from TCRdb applying MiXCR to the 5' RACE reads. The sample carries approximately 24,000 distinct CDR3 sequences, around 4.7% recorded once. As to time point: sample taken at primary tumor resection. Material for sequencing was whole RNA from tumor, nontumor lung or frozen PBMC, left unsorted. This CDR3 comprises 13 residues. V was trimmed by 7 bases and J by 3 bases, leaving 15 bases between them. Germline V gene sequence: CDR1 DFQATT, CDR2 SNEGSKA (reference sequence). This clonotype was recorded many times. What it recognizes is unknown. This chain connects TRBV20-1 to TRBJ2-5, with D tentatively TRBD1 (6 bases). This clonotype was sampled from a male donor with early-stage non-small cell lung cancer. The input for sequencing was PBMCs, taken at surgery. This chain's CDR3 is CSVFTSGEETQYF. The CDR3 nucleotides are TGCAGTGTTTTCACGTCAGGGGAAGAGACCCAGTACTTC.